This record looks at one TCR beta chain sequence and its context. Its antigen remains unidentified. The data are from a study of CD8+ T cells in alopecia areata. Whole-study findings and limits: Scalp clonality, together with expanded CD8+ clones among the top 100, fell significantly with tofacitinib. Normal-skin resident alphabeta T cells also appear among scalp sample sequences. Numerous expanded lesional clones remained in scalp and blood during tofacitinib.

Extraction of RNA preceded its reverse transcription into cDNA, which served as the sequencing template. The protocol was immunoSEQ multiplex PCR, while the TCRdb copy is restricted to in-frame clones and leaves out a portion. The profile shows under 250,000 clones, approximately 72% of them singletons. Treatment denoted: oral pan-JAK inhibitor, 5-10 mg twice daily. Lesional scalp tissue (obtained by punch biopsy) and peripheral blood were collected from alopecia areata patients. Trimming at V came to 0 bases and at J to 7 bases, leaving 6 bases not matched to a gene. The germline CDR1 and CDR2 sequences are SGHNT and YENEEA. The CDR3 loop spans 16 amino acids.

V and J are TRBV11-3 and TRBJ2-3; 11 positions agree with TRBD2. Sequencing was performed on CD4+ T cells sorted from blood, taken around week 46, from a patient treated with tofacitinib. This TCR derives from a human donor with alopecia areata. The CDR3, as DNA: TGTGCCAGCAGCTTAGATCTAGCGGGGGGACGTAATACGCAGTATTTT. It codes for CASSLDLAGGRNTQYF.